The 11 T cell receptor beta chains presented below share a single source sample, sequenced in a study of blood T cell repertoires in COVID-19. Clones were sequenced by immunoSEQ multiplex PCR, and TCRdb holds only the in-frame ones, with some missing. The table records approximately 200,000 clones, about 90% of them present only once. Sequencing was carried out using peripheral blood. These receptors all come from a man younger than 30 with active or convalescent COVID-19.

The chain employs TRBV7-9 and TRBJ1-6; TRBD1 might be the D (6 bases). The germline V gene has CDR1 SEHNR and CDR2 FQNEAQ (reference sequence). V was cut by 3 bases and J by 7 bases, with 10 bases left in between. CDR3 length: 14 residues. The DNA of the CDR3 is TGTGCCAGCAGCTTCGGTACAGGGAATTCACCCCTCCACTTT. Translated, it gives CASSFGTGNSPLHF.

V and J are TRBV4-1 and TRBJ1-1; 10 bases map to TRBD1. CDR3 size: 15 residues. CDR1 and CDR2 (germline): MGHRA, YSYEKL. After removal of 3 bases from V and 7 bases from J, the junction contained 8 bases not matched to a gene. The CDR3 loop is CASSQGWTGGIEAFF. The DNA for the CDR3 is TGCGCCAGCAGCCAGGGATGGACAGGGGGGATTGAAGCTTTCTTT.

The genes are TRBV3-1 (or the pseudogene TRBV3-2) and TRBJ1-1; unclear D gene. Between the trimmed V and J ends, which lost 4 bases and 4 bases, there was a span of 10 bases. From germline, CDR1 is LGHDT and CDR2 YNNKEL (reference sequence). The CDR3 consists of 13 residues. DNA for the CDR3: TGTGCCAGCAGCCTTTTGGTCGGCACTGAAGCTTTCTTT. Its translation is CASSLLVGTEAFF.

The rearrangement links TRBV5-1 to TRBJ2-7, with D hard to call. Trimming shortened V by 1 base and J by 4 bases, and 6 bases separated the two germline ends. The germline V gene encodes CDR1 SGHRS and CDR2 YFSETQ. The CDR3 covers 12 residues. Written as DNA, the CDR3 is TGCGCCAGCAGCTTGACAGCTTACGAGCAGTACTTC. Translation: CASSLTAYEQYF.

The chain employs TRBV28 and TRBJ1-5, with TRBD1 matching over 7 bases. Germline V lookup: CDR1 MDHEN, CDR2 SYDVKM. The CDR3 extends over 12 amino acids. V lost 6 bases to trimming and J lost 9 bases; unmatched junction nucleotides: 5. DNA of the CDR3: TGTGCCAGCAGCGAAAGGGGGCGGCCCCAGCATTTT. Translation gives CASSERGRPQHF.

The CDR3 is CASSSRSGSGGEQFF. The CDR3 DNA reads as TGCGCCAGCAGCTCACGGAGCGGGAGCGGTGGTGAGCAGTTCTTC. This sequence joins TRBV5-1 and TRBJ2-1, with 8 bases fitting TRBD2. CDR3 size: 15 residues. V was pared by 3 bases and J by 9 bases, with 11 bases of the junction left unmatched. Germline CDR1 reads SGHRS; CDR2 reads YFSETQ.

The chain has TRBV18 and TRBJ1-1; D is perhaps TRBD1 (5 bases). Germline V gene lookup returns CDR1 KGHSH and CDR2 LQKENI. The ends were cut back, 0 bases at V and 0 bases at J, with 11 bases in the middle. This CDR3 is built from 16 residues. CDR3 loop: CASSPPVQGMNTEAFF. CDR3 DNA sequence: TGTGCCAGCTCACCACCGGTTCAGGGCATGAACACTGAAGCTTTCTTT.

The genes are TRBV11-3 and TRBJ2-7; possible D gene TRBD2, 5 bases. In germline, CDR1 is SGHNT, CDR2 YENEEA. Between the trimmed V and J ends, which lost 1 base and 2 bases, there was a span of 9 bases. The CDR3 is 14 amino acids. CDR3 region: CASSLGPGTYEQYF. The CDR3 DNA sequence: TGTGCCAGCAGCTTAGGTCCGGGGACCTACGAGCAGTACTTC.

The chain uses TRBV18 and TRBJ2-1; 15 nucleotides align to TRBD2. The CDR3 runs 17 residues. J lost 2 bases, V lost 8 bases, and 7 bases had no gene match. The germline V gene encodes CDR1 KGHSH and CDR2 LQKENI. The CDR3 is CASTGLAGGNTYNEQFF. The CDR3 DNA follows: TGTGCCAGCACAGGACTAGCGGGAGGGAATACCTACAATGAGCAGTTCTTC.

The rearrangement joins TRBV5-1 to TRBJ1-6, with D possibly TRBD1 on 6 matching bases. V was cut by 4 bases and J by 0 bases, with 11 bases left in between. This CDR3 is built from 16 residues. The germline V gene has CDR1 SGHRS and CDR2 YFSETQ. The CDR3 DNA is TGCGCCAGCAGCCCGGACAGCCGCTCCTATAATTCACCCCTCCACTTT. Translation: CASSPDSRSYNSPLHF.

The rearrangement joins TRBV4-3 to TRBJ2-1, with D possibly being TRBD1 (5 bases). Per germline, CDR1 LGHNA and CDR2 YSLEER. V gave up 0 bases and J gave up 14 bases, with 20 bases separating them. This CDR3 region has 15 residues. The CDR3 DNA reads as TGCGCCAGCAGCCAAGAGTTCGGACAACGGACCGAGGAGTTCTTC. This gives the protein CASSQEFGQRTEEFF.